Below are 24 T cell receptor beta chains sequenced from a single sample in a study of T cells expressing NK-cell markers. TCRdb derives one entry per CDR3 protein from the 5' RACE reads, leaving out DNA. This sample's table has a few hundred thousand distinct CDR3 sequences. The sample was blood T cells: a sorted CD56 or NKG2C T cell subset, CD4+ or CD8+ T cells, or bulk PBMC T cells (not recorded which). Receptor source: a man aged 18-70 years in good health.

CDR3 protein: CRGGGVDQPQHF. V is TRBV29-1 and J is TRBJ1-5. This CDR3 is 12 amino acids long. The germline CDR1 and CDR2 sequences are SQVTM and ANQGSEA.

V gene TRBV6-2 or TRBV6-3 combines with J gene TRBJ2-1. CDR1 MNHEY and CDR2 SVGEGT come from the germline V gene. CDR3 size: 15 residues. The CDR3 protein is CASSRLGVRYNEQFF.

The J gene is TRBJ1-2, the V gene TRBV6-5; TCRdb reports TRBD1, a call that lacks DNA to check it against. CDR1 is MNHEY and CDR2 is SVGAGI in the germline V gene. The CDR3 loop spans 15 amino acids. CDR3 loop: CASSRLTGPSYGYTF.

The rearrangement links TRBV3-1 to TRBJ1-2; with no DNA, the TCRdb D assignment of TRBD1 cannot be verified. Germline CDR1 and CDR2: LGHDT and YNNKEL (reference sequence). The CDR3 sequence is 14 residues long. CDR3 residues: CASSRTGKSYGYTF. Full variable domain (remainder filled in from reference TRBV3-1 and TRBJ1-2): DTAVSQTPKYLVTQMGNDKSIKCEQNLGHDTMYWYKQDSKKFLKIMFSYNNKELIINETVPNRFSPKSPDKAHLNLHINSLELGDSAVYFCASSRTGKSYGYTFGSGTRLTVV.

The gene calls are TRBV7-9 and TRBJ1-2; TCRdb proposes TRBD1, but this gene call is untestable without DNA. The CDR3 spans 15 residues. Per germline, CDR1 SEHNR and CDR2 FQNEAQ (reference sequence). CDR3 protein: CASSPGMGHQGGYTF.

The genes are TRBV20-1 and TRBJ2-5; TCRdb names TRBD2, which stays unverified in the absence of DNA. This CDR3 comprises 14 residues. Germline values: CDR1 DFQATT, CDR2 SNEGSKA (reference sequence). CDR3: CSALRTSGKETQYF.

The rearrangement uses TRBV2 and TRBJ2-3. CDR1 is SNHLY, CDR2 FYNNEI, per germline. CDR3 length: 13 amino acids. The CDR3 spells CASNGLSAHTQYF.

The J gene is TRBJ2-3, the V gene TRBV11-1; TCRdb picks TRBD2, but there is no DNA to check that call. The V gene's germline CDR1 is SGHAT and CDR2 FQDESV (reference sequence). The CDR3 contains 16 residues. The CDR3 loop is CASSGTSGGFTDTQYF.

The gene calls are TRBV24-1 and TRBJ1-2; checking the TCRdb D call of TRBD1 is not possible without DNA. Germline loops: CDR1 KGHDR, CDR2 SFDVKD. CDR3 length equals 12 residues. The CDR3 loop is CATSDRDYGYTF.

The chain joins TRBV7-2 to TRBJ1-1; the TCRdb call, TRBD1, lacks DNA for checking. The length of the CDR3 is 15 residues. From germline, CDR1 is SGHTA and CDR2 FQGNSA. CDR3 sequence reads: CASSLGAGTASEAFF.

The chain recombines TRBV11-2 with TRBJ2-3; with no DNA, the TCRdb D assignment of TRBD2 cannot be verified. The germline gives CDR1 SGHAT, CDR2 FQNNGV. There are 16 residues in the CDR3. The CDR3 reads CASSIISGAYTDTQYF.

The CDR3 sequence is CSASPQGAYGYTF. The chain combines TRBV29-1 with TRBJ1-2; TCRdb returns TRBD1, unconfirmable since there is no DNA. This CDR3 has 13 residues. CDR1 and CDR2 (germline): SQVTM, ANQGSEA. Full variable domain (outside the CDR3, taken from reference TRBV29-1 and TRBJ1-2): SAVISQKPSRDICQRGTSLTIQCQVDSQVTMMFWYRQQPGQSLTLIATANQGSEATYESGFVIDKFPISRPNLTFSTLTVSNMSPEDSSIYLCSASPQGAYGYTFGSGTRLTVV.

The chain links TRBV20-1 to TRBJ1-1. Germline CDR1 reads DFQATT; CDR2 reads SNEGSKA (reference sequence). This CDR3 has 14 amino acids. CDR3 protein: CSAALPRGNTEAFF.

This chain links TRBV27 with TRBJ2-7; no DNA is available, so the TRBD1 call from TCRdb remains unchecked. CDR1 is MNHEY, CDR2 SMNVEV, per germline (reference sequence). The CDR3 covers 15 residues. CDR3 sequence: CASSPGPRRSYEQYF.

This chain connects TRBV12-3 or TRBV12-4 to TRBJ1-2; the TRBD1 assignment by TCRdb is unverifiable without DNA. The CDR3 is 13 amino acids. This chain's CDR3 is CASSRESRSGYTF.

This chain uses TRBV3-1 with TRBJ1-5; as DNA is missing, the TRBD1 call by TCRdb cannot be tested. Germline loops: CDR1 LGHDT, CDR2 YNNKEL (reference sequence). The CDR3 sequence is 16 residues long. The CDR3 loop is CASSQGQGYSNQPQHF.

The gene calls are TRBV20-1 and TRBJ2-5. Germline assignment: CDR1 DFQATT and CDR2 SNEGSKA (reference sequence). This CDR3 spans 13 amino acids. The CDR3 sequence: CSARRSTYETQYF.

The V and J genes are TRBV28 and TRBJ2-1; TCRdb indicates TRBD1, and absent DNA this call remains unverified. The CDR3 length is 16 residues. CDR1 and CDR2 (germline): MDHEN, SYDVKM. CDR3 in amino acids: CASSLTPGQGYNEQFF.

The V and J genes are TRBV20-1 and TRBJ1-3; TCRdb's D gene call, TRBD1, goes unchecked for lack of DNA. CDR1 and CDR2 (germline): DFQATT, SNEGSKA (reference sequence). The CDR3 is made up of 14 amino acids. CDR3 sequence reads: CSASTGGPGNTIYF.

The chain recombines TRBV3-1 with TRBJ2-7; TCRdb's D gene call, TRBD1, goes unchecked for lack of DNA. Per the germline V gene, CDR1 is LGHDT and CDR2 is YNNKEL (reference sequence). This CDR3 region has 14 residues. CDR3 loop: CASTPSGRVDEQYF.

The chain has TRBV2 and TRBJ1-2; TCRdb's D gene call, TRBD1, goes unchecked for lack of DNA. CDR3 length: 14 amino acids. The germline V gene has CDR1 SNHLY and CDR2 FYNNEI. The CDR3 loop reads CASSVRGTADGYTF.

CDR3 residues: CASSANTGGSSYNEQFF. The rearrangement links TRBV6-1 to TRBJ2-1; absent DNA, TCRdb's TRBD1 call cannot be checked. The CDR3 consists of 17 residues. Germline V CDR1 and CDR2: MNHNS, SASEGT.

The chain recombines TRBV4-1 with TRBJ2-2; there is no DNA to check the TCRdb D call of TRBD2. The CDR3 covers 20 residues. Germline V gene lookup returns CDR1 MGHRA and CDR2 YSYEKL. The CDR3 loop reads CASSQDWVGGGALGAGELFF.

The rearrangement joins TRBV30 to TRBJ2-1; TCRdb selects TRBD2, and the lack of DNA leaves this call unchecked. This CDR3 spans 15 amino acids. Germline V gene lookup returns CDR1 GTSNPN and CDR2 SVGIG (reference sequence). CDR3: CAWSEAGGLYNEQFF.